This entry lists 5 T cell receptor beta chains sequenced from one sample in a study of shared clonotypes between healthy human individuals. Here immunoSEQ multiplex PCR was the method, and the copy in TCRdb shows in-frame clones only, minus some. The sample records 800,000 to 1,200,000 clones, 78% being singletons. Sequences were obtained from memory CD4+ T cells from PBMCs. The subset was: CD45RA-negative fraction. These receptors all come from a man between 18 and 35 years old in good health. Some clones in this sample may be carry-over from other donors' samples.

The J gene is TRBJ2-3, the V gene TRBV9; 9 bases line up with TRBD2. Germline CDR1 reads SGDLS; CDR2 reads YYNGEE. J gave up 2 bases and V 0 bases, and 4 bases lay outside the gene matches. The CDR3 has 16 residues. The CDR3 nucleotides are TGTGCCAGCAGCGTAGATGGCGGGAGGGCCACAGATACGCAGTATTTT. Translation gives CASSVDGGRATDTQYF.

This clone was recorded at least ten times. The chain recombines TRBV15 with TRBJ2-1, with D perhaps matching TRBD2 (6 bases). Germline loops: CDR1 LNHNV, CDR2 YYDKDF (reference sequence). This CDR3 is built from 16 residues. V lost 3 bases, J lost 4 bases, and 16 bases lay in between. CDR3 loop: CATSRGSGLPYNEQFF. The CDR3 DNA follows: TGTGCCACCAGCAGGGGGTCGGGACTTCCGTACAATGAGCAGTTCTTC.

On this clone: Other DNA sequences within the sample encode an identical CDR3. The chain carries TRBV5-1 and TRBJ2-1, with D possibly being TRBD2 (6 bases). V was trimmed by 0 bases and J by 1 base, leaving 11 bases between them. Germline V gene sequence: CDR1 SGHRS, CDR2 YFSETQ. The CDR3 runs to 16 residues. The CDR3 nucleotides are TGCGCCAGCAGCTTGGCGGCGGGGAGTTCCTACAATGAGCAGTTCTTC. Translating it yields CASSLAAGSSYNEQFF.

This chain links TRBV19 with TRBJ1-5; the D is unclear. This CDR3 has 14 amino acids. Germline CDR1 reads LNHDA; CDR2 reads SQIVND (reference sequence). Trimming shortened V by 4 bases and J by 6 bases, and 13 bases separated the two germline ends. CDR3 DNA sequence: TGTGCCAGTAGTACCCCAGGCTACGGTCAGCCCCAGCATTTT. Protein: CASSTPGYGQPQHF.

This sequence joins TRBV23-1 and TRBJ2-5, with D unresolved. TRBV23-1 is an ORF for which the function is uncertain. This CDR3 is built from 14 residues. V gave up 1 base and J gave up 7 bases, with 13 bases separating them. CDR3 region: CASSQLPPPATQYF. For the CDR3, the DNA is TGCGCCAGCAGTCAATTACCCCCCCCGGCGACCCAGTACTTC.